A single sample is the source of the 18 T cell receptor beta chains below, sequenced in a study of T cell repertoires in cytomegalovirus infection. Using its own MiXCR run on the reads, TCRdb lists one record per CDR3 protein. The table has under 90,000 distinct CDR3 sequences, roughly 44% seen once. Their antigen targets remain unknown. This specimen consisted of CD8+ T cells from cultured PBMCs, obtained from culture after CMV antigen stimulation. The receptors stem from a human donor in good health (CMV status not recorded). Some clones in this sample may be carry-over from other donors' samples.

The count of this clonotype is one. V usage is TRBV28 and J usage is TRBJ2-7, with a weak D call TRBD2 (5 bases). Per the germline V gene, CDR1 is MDHEN and CDR2 is SYDVKM. This CDR3 has 16 amino acids. Trimming left V 2 bases short and J 4 bases short, with 18 bases between. Here the CDR3 reads CASSLRLPASRYEQYF. Written as DNA, the CDR3 is TGTGCCAGCAGTTTAAGACTACCAGCTTCGAGGTACGAGCAGTACTTC.

This chain links TRBV11-2 with TRBJ2-5; 12 bases fit TRBD2. Losses at the gene ends were 3 bases for V and 0 bases for J; bases not matched to a gene: 8. Germline assignment: CDR1 SGHAT and CDR2 FQNNGV. This CDR3 is 18 amino acids long. CDR3: CASSLDLAGGGYQETQYF. The CDR3 nucleotides read TGTGCCAGCAGCTTGGATCTAGCGGGAGGGGGGTACCAAGAGACCCAGTACTTC.

The J gene is TRBJ2-7, the V gene TRBV6-5, with D perhaps TRBD2 (5 bases). The CDR3 covers 13 residues. The V gene's germline CDR1 is MNHEY and CDR2 SVGAGI. V was shortened by 0 bases and J by 6 bases, with 9 bases between the two germline ends. CDR3 loop: CASSYSEGSEQYF. CDR3 nucleotides: TGTGCCAGCAGTTACTCGGAAGGGAGCGAGCAGTACTTC.

The chain combines TRBV2 with TRBJ1-5; D gene uncertain. The CDR3 is 13 residues long. Germline-derived CDR1 and CDR2 are SNHLY and FYNNEI. V was cut by 4 bases and J by 2 bases, with 6 bases left in between. In DNA, the CDR3 is TGTGCCAGCAGTGGAGAGGGCAATCAGCCCCAGCATTTT. This translates into CASSGEGNQPQHF. Drawing the rest from reference TRBV2 and TRBJ1-5, the complete variable domain is EPEVTQTPSHQVTQMGQEVILRCVPISNHLYFYWYRQILGQKVEFLVSFYNNEISEKSEIFDDQFSVERPDGSNFTLKIRSTKLEDSAMYFCASSGEGNQPQHFGDGTRLSIL.

This clonotype was observed a few times. The chain combines TRBV6-2 or TRBV6-3 with TRBJ1-1, with 7 bases aligning to TRBD1. V lost 6 bases, J lost 6 bases, and 7 bases stayed unmatched. This CDR3 has 13 residues. Germline CDR1 reads MNHEY; CDR2 reads SVGEGT. Here the CDR3 DNA reads TGTGCCAGCAGACACCGGGACAGACCTGAAGCTTTCTTT. This codes for CASRHRDRPEAFF.

About this clonotype: One junction end disagrees with the germline gene, perhaps due to a read error. This chain joins TRBV7-9 and TRBJ2-5; 7 bases align to TRBD1. CDR1 is SEHNR and CDR2 is FQNEAQ in the germline V gene (reference sequence). The CDR3 loop spans 13 amino acids. In DNA, the CDR3 is TGTGCCAGCAGCCCAGGGGGACAAGGGACCCAGTACTTC. It encodes CASSPGGQGTQYF.

The chain uses TRBV6-5 and TRBJ2-1, with 8 bases lining up with TRBD2. With V trimmed by 0 bases and J by 7 bases, 8 bases remained unmatched. This CDR3 comprises 16 residues. Germline lookup yields CDR1 MNHEY and CDR2 SVGAGI. The CDR3 DNA is TGTGCCAGCAGTTACTCGATGAGACTAGCGAGAAATGAGCAGTTCTTC. Translated, it gives CASSYSMRLARNEQFF.

The chain is built from TRBV6-2 or TRBV6-3 and TRBJ1-1; no firm D call. Germline-derived CDR1 and CDR2 are MNHEY and SVGEGT. This CDR3 contains 15 residues. Deletions cut 2 bases from V and 1 base from J, with 11 bases between. The CDR3 coding sequence is TGTGCCAGCAGTTACAGACGGGGTACGAACACTGAAGCTTTCTTT. Its translation: CASSYRRGTNTEAFF.

This chain joins TRBV7-6 and TRBJ2-2; no firm D call. This CDR3 spans 14 amino acids. Trimming cost V 5 bases and J 5 bases, with 12 bases left between them. The germline V gene has CDR1 SGHVS and CDR2 FNYEAQ. CDR3 coding DNA: TGTGCCAGCAGCCCCCCGGGTCGGACCGGGGAGCTGTTTTTT. Translation: CASSPPGRTGELFF.

A word on this clonotype: A junction boundary mismatches the germline segment, possibly from a read error. This rearrangement joins TRBV7-6 to TRBJ2-2; D tentatively reads TRBD1 or TRBD2 (6 bases each). This CDR3 comprises 14 residues. Germline V gene sequence: CDR1 SGHVS, CDR2 FNYEAQ. Here the CDR3 DNA reads TGTGCTAGCAGCCCCCAAGGGGGGACCGGGGAGCTGTTTTTT. Amino acids: CASSPQGGTGELFF.

About this clonotype: A much larger clone sits a single nucleotide away, making a read error possible. The V and J genes are TRBV11-2 and TRBJ2-1; 12 bases map to TRBD2. CDR3 length: 17 residues. The germline V gene encodes CDR1 SGHAT and CDR2 FQNNGV. The CDR3: CASSFGLAGGPYNEQIF. For the CDR3, the DNA is TGTGCCAGCAGCTTTGGGCTAGCGGGGGGGCCGTACAATGAGCAGATCTTC. The entire variable domain, with the rest obtained from reference TRBV11-2 and TRBJ2-1, is as follows: EAGVAQSPRYKIIEKRQSVAFWCNPISGHATLYWYQQILGQGPKLLIQFQNNGVVDDSQLPKDRFSAERLKGVDSTLKIQPAKLEDSAVYLCASSFGLAGGPYNEQIFGPGTRLTVL.

This rearrangement joins TRBV6-6 to TRBJ1-2, with 9 nucleotides matching TRBD1. The CDR3 totals 16 residues. V lost 1 base, J lost 5 bases, and 8 bases stayed unmatched. Germline V CDR1 and CDR2: MNHNY, SVGAGI (reference sequence). The CDR3: CASSYWGQGLQYGYTF. CDR3 bases: TGTGCCAGCAGTTACTGGGGACAGGGCCTGCAATATGGCTACACCTTC.

V and J are TRBV11-3 and TRBJ2-1; 8 bases map to TRBD1. This CDR3 is 15 amino acids long. In germline, CDR1 is SGHNT, CDR2 YENEEA. Trimming took 4 bases from V and 4 from J; bases not matched to a gene: 6. The CDR3 loop reads CASSSAGGDYNEQFF. Here the CDR3 DNA reads TGTGCCAGCAGCTCCGCAGGGGGCGATTACAATGAGCAGTTCTTC.

This chain uses TRBV28 with TRBJ2-7; 11 nucleotides line up with TRBD2. This CDR3 has 15 amino acids. V dropped 2 bases and J dropped 3; count of bases not matched to a gene: 3. Germline V CDR1 and CDR2: MDHEN, SYDVKM. CDR3 in DNA: TGTGCCAGCAGTTTAACTAGCGGGAGACGCTACGAGCAGTACTTC. Translating gives CASSLTSGRRYEQYF. The entire variable domain, with the rest obtained from reference TRBV28 and TRBJ2-7, is as follows: DVKVTQSSRYLVKRTGEKVFLECVQDMDHENMFWYRQDPGLGLRLIYFSYDVKMKEKGDIPEGYSVSREKKERFSLILESASTNQTSMYLCASSLTSGRRYEQYFGPGTRLTVT.

The chain couples TRBV7-2 to TRBJ1-1, with D unclear. Trimming stripped 5 bases from V and 3 bases from J, with 13 bases between. The germline V gene has CDR1 SGHTA and CDR2 FQGNSA. This CDR3 spans 14 amino acids. The CDR3 DNA sequence: TGTGCCAGCAGCCCCGACGTAGGATACACTGAAGCTTTCTTT. This encodes CASSPDVGYTEAFF.

The chain is built from TRBV20-1 and TRBJ2-1; TRBD2 agrees at 10 bases. After removal of 0 bases from V and 1 base from J, the junction contained 9 bases not matched to a gene. The CDR3 contains 18 residues. Per the germline V gene, CDR1 is DFQATT and CDR2 is SNEGSKA (reference sequence). This CDR3 is CSARDPSGGKESYNEQFF. The CDR3 nucleotides are TGCAGTGCTAGAGATCCTAGCGGGGGTAAAGAATCCTACAATGAGCAGTTCTTC.

This clonotype showed up just a few times. CDR3 sequence reads: CASSPTSGGASEQFF. In nucleotides, the CDR3 is TGTGCCAGCAGCCCGACTAGCGGGGGGGCCAGTGAGCAGTTCTTC. The chain is built from TRBV5-5 and TRBJ2-1; 14 bases map to TRBD2. V shed 4 bases and J 9 bases; nucleotides not matched to a gene: 6. This CDR3 contains 15 residues. Germline assignment: CDR1 SGHKS and CDR2 YYEKEE (reference sequence).

This clonotype was observed a handful of times. The chain combines TRBV7-6 with TRBJ1-2; 10 bases agree with TRBD1. Germline trimming cut 6 bases from V and 10 bases from J; bases unmatched to any gene: 11. In germline, CDR1 is SGHVS, CDR2 FNYEAQ. This CDR3 region has 14 residues. CDR3 sequence: CASRLMGQGSDYTF. For the CDR3, the DNA is TGTGCCAGCAGATTGATGGGACAGGGGTCTGACTACACCTTC.